This TCR beta chain was identified in a study of blood T cells in healthy people across ages. On this clonotype itself: No antigen is known for it.

Then a second PCR, running roughly 7 to 11 cycles, was carried out with a sample-barcoded 5' primer and a J-beta primer mix. TCRdb called the 5' RACE reads again in MiXCR, with one record for every CDR3 protein. The profile shows more than 550,000 distinct CDR3 sequences, over 20% of them singletons. Study observations and caveats: The diversity estimates, figures obtained from one million T cells, were considered underestimates.

The CDR3 contains 14 residues. Looked up from germline, CDR1 is SQVTM and CDR2 is ANQGSEA. The trim removed 5 bases at V and 1 base at J, leaving 5 bases unmatched. The sequence derives from a man between 70 and 80 years old in good health. V and J are TRBV29-1 and TRBJ1-2; 9 bases are a match to TRBD1. The material sequenced was blood. CDR3: CSVSGTGINYGYTF. CDR3 coding DNA: TGCAGCGTTTCCGGGACAGGGATTAACTATGGCTACACCTTC.